This T cell receptor beta chain came from a study of T cell responses to AZD1222 COVID-19 vaccine. CDR1 is SGHKS, CDR2 YYEKEE, per germline (reference sequence). This CDR3 is 13 amino acids long. V gave up 2 bases and J gave up 8 bases, with 13 bases separating them. TCRdb keeps only in-frame clones here, not all; method: immunoSEQ multiplex PCR. In the table there are about 100,000 clones, approximately 90% of which are singletons. The source is an adult in good health. The specimen comprised peripheral blood, sampled on day 0 of AZD1222 vaccination. This sequence joins TRBV5-5 and TRBJ1-2; D uncertain. The CDR3 spells CASSFYDAAGYTF. The DNA of the CDR3 is TGTGCCAGCAGCTTTTATGACGCAGCCGGCTACACCTTC.